The rows below give T cell receptor beta chains drawn from one sample of a study of CD8+ T cells in alopecia areata. TCRdb's table, derived via immunoSEQ multiplex PCR, lists solely in-frame clones and lacks some. The sample gives more than 200,000 clones, around two thirds of which show up once; approximately 1.2% is in the top ten. The sample here was CD4+ T cells sorted from blood, taken at week 0. These receptors all stem from a human donor with alopecia areata. CDR3s include the opening cysteine and the closing phenylalanine or tryptophan. The order of the fields is J gene, D gene, V gene, CDR3 length, CDR3 protein. A D gene is named only where the DNA matches it firmly.

>TRBJ2-5|TRBD2|TRBV29-1|14
CSVASGGRGETQYF
>TRBJ1-3|-|TRBV29-1|12
CSVEGMMNTIYF
>TRBJ2-1|-|TRBV2|13
CARGSWAGNEQFF
>TRBJ2-3|-|TRBV30|13
CAWSGAGTDTQYF
>TRBJ1-4|TRBD1|TRBV5-1|14
CASSLTGEYEKLFF
>TRBJ2-6|-|TRBV5-1|17
CASSPVFRGSGANVLTF
>TRBJ1-2|-|TRBV4-3|14
CASSQDAVFNGYTF
>TRBJ2-5|-|TRBV5-4|14
CASSLQGGGETQYF
>TRBJ2-3|TRBD2|TRBV4-2|15
CASSEGSGGTDTQYF
>TRBJ2-6|-|TRBV5-6|15
CASSLPGSGANVLTF
>TRBJ2-1|TRBD1|TRBV30|16
CAWTYRPGTGNNEQFF
>TRBJ2-1|TRBD1|TRBV18|14
CASSPRTGNDEQFF
>TRBJ2-5|TRBD2|TRBV6-5|13
CASSTPGLGTQYF
>TRBJ2-3|-|TRBV2|12
CASTGLADTQYF
>TRBJ2-1|-|TRBV27|15
CASSLVALSNNEQFF
>TRBJ2-1|TRBD1|TRBV29-1|15
CSVDMGQLYLNEQFF
>TRBJ2-2|-|TRBV18|14
CASSPNANTGELFF
>TRBJ2-1|TRBD2|TRBV30|14
CAWAPGTIINEQFF
>TRBJ2-1|-|TRBV15|16
CATSRPQETPYNEQFF
>TRBJ1-5|-|TRBV30|13
CAWSPDSNQPQHF
>TRBJ2-1|TRBD2|TRBV7-8|15
CASSLVAGGYNEQFF
>TRBJ1-4|-|TRBV7-9|14
CASSSDATSEKLFF
>TRBJ1-2|TRBD1|TRBV29-1|12
CSVVDRGYGYTF
>TRBJ2-1|-|TRBV2|16
CASSPFGGRSYNEQFF
>TRBJ1-1|-|TRBV6-5|13
CASRGAGGTEAFF
>TRBJ1-5|TRBD1|TRBV10-3|15
CAISGGQGGNQPQHF
>TRBJ2-7|-|TRBV29-1|13
CSVEISGAYEQYF
>TRBJ2-1|-|TRBV25-1|16
CASSPPARGLYNEQFF
>TRBJ2-1|-|TRBV2|15
CASSDRQSSYNEQFF
>TRBJ2-7|-|TRBV5-1|14
CASSWVLQNNEQYF
>TRBJ2-3|-|TRBV30|14
CAWSGTLRTDTQYF
>TRBJ1-1|-|TRBV6-6|11
CASSRQSQAFF
>TRBJ1-2|TRBD1|TRBV29-1|13
CSVETRTGRGYTF
>TRBJ2-3|TRBD2|TRBV30|13
CAWRLAGADTQYF
>TRBJ1-5|-|TRBV29-1|14
CSAQSRLSNQPQHF
>TRBJ2-5|-|TRBV7-7|14
CASSLVGGAETQYF
>TRBJ2-1|-|TRBV29-1|13
CSGSRGVYNEQFF
>TRBJ2-3|-|TRBV19|15
CASNGMGQGTDTQYF
>TRBJ2-3|TRBD1|TRBV9|14
CASSVQGAADTQYF
>TRBJ1-6|-|TRBV18|16
CASSPRLEGVNSPLHF
>TRBJ1-5|-|TRBV30|13
CAWSVSRNQPQHF
>TRBJ1-6|TRBD1|TRBV2|14
CASSKDRGDSPLHF
>TRBJ1-1|-|TRBV19|13
CASIEGRNTEAFF
>TRBJ1-2|-|TRBV29-1|13
CSVEGAARGGYTF
>TRBJ1-6|-|TRBV4-3|13
CASSQDQLSPLHF